Listed here are 6 T cell receptor beta chains from one sample, sequenced in a study of blood T cell dynamics during melanoma immunotherapy. Sequenced by immunoSEQ multiplex PCR; TCRdb stores in-frame clones only, minus some. The specimen's table records 70 to 85 clones. The time point is: week 3, after first cycle of checkpoint inhibitor. The sequenced sample was naive CD8+ T cells from blood, obtained from a patient treated with checkpoint blockade. Source of these receptors: a human donor with melanoma.

This chain uses TRBV5-5 with TRBJ2-7; the D is unclear. Germline V CDR1 and CDR2: SGHKS, YYEKEE (reference sequence). The CDR3 contains 16 residues. V was pared by 0 bases and J by 2 bases, with 15 bases between. CDR3 in amino acids: CASSLARGAGAYEQYF. The CDR3, as DNA: TGTGCCAGCAGCTTGGCCAGAGGCGCAGGAGCCTACGAGCAGTACTTC.

The V gene is TRBV29-1, the J gene TRBJ2-7; D is uncertain. V lost 3 bases and J lost 0, with 12 bases in between. Germline V gene lookup returns CDR1 SQVTM and CDR2 ANQGSEA. CDR3 length: 14 residues. CDR3 sequence: CSVDAAGHSYEQYF. The CDR3 DNA is TGCAGCGTTGACGCGGCCGGGCACTCCTACGAGCAGTACTTC.

The chain couples TRBV28 to TRBJ2-5; the D gene is possibly TRBD1 (5 bases). The CDR3 totals 14 residues. CDR1 and CDR2 from the germline V gene are MDHEN and SYDVKM. The V end lost 3 bases, the J end lost 2 bases, and 10 bases lay between the germline ends. The chain's CDR3 is CASSLGPRQETQYF. The DNA of the CDR3 is TGTGCCAGCAGTTTGGGGCCGCGACAAGAGACCCAGTACTTC.

This chain uses TRBV19 with TRBJ1-1; D perhaps matches TRBD1 (6 bases). V was clipped by 5 bases and J by 3 bases, with 16 bases between them. The CDR3 spans 15 residues. The germline CDR1 and CDR2 sequences are LNHDA and SQIVND (reference sequence). The CDR3 here is CASSENTGRHTEAFF. The CDR3 DNA sequence: TGTGCCAGTAGTGAAAATACAGGGAGGCACACTGAAGCTTTCTTT.

This chain connects TRBV29-1 to TRBJ2-1, with 7 bases matching TRBD2. Germline CDR1 reads SQVTM; CDR2 reads ANQGSEA. The CDR3 totals 15 residues. The V gene end was trimmed by 4 bases and the J gene end by 1 base; junction bases not matched to a gene: 7. CDR3 DNA sequence: TGCAGCGTTGGTGGAGCGGGATGGTCCTACAATGAGCAGTTCTTC. This codes for CSVGGAGWSYNEQFF.

The V call is TRBV28, the J call TRBJ2-3, with D tentatively TRBD1 (6 bases). The V gene lost 3 bases and the J gene lost 14 bases, with 21 bases spanning the gap. This CDR3 has 14 amino acids. CDR1 is MDHEN, CDR2 SYDVKM, per germline. Written as DNA, the CDR3 is TGTGCCAGCAGTTTTGGGACATCCCCCGCGTCGGGGTATTTT. Its translation: CASSFGTSPASGYF.